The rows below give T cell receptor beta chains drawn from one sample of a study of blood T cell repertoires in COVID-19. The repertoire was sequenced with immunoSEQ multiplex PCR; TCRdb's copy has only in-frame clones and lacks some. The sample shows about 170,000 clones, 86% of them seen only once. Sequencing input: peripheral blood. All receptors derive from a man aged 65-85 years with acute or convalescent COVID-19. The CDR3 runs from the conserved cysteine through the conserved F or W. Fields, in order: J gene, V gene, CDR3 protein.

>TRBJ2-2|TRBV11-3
CASSLGAGKNTGELFF
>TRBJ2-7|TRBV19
CASSDVGGAEQYF
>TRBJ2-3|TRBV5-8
CASSLRLGGASDTQYF
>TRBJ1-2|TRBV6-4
CASSDSARDSLYGYTF
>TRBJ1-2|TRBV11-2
CASSPRAGQFYGYTF
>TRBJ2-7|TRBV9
CASSVEQGALEQYF
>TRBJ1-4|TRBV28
CASSSSRGAVSEKLFF
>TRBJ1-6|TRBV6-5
CASRRQGRSPLHF
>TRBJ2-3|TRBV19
CASSSQGAGTQYF
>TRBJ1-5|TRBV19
CASSFSQGTGPQHF
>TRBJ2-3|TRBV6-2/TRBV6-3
CASSYSMGSSDRTDTQYF
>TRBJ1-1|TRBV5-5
CASSLGRGITEAFF
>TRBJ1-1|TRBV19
CASSPGQTGKTEAFF
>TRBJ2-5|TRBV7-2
CASGRGRQETQYF
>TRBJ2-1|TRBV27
CASSLSRGGVEQFF
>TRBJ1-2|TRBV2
CASRRDSVGYTF
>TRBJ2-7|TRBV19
CATRPGRAYEQYF
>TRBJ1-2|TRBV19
CASSIYSYYGYTF
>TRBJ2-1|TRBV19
CASSIAGYMFNEQFF
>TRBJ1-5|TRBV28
CASNDRAHQPQHF
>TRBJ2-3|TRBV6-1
CASSETWTDTQYF
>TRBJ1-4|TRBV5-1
CASTGTGRGDEKLFF
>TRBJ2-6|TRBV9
CASSPAGLGANVLTF
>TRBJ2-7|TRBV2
CASSRDRVFSYEQYF
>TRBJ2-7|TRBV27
CASSPHRDREHEQYF
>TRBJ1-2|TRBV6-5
CASSYPGQPYGYTF
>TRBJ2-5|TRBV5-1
CASKQALAQETQYF
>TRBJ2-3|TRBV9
CASSATDTQYF
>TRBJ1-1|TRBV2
CASETQGLGTEAFF
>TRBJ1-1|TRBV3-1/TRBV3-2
CASSLTGVGDTEAFF
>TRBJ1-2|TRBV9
CASSVALSTAYYGYTF
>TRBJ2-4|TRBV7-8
CASSLGPGKENIQYF
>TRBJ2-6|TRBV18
CASSFSGANVLTF
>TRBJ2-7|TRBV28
CASSLGYLGGSSYEQYF
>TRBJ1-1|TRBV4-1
CASSQGRAGTEAFF
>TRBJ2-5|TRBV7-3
CASSETGDLQETQYF
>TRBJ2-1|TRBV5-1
CASSLAGVSYNEQFF
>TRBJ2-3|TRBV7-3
CASSQGTSGLTDTQYF
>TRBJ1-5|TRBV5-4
CASSRDRQGPQHF
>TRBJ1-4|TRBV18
CASSGTGLISTEKLFF
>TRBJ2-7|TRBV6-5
CASTRTNEQYF
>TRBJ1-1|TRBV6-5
CASRPDTRTEAFF
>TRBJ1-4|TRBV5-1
CASSLETGVFEKLFF
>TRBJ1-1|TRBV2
CASNQQGLNTEAFF
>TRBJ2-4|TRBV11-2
CASRHIAGDNIQYF
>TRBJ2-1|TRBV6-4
CASSDEAGQGNNEQFF
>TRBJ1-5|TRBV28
CASSAGNNQPQHF
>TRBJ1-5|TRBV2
CASSLWTGGNQPQHF
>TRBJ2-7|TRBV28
CASSFLAGPYEQYF
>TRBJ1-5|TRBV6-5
CASRRTTNQPQHF
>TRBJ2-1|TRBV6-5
CASSLGLAGGYEQFF
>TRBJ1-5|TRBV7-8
CASSLVSRGAGQPQHF
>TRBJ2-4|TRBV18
CASSQTGGSKNIQYF
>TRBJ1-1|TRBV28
CASSLPYRNTEAFF
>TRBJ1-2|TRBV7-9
CASSAGTGRGYTF
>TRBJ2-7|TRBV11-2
CASSPLTGFYEQYF
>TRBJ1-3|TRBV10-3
CAISDHEGDTIYF
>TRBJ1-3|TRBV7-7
CASSRQTGIGNTIYF
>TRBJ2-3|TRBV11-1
CASSQTGGVGQYF
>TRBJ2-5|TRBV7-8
CASSSLSDSQETQYF